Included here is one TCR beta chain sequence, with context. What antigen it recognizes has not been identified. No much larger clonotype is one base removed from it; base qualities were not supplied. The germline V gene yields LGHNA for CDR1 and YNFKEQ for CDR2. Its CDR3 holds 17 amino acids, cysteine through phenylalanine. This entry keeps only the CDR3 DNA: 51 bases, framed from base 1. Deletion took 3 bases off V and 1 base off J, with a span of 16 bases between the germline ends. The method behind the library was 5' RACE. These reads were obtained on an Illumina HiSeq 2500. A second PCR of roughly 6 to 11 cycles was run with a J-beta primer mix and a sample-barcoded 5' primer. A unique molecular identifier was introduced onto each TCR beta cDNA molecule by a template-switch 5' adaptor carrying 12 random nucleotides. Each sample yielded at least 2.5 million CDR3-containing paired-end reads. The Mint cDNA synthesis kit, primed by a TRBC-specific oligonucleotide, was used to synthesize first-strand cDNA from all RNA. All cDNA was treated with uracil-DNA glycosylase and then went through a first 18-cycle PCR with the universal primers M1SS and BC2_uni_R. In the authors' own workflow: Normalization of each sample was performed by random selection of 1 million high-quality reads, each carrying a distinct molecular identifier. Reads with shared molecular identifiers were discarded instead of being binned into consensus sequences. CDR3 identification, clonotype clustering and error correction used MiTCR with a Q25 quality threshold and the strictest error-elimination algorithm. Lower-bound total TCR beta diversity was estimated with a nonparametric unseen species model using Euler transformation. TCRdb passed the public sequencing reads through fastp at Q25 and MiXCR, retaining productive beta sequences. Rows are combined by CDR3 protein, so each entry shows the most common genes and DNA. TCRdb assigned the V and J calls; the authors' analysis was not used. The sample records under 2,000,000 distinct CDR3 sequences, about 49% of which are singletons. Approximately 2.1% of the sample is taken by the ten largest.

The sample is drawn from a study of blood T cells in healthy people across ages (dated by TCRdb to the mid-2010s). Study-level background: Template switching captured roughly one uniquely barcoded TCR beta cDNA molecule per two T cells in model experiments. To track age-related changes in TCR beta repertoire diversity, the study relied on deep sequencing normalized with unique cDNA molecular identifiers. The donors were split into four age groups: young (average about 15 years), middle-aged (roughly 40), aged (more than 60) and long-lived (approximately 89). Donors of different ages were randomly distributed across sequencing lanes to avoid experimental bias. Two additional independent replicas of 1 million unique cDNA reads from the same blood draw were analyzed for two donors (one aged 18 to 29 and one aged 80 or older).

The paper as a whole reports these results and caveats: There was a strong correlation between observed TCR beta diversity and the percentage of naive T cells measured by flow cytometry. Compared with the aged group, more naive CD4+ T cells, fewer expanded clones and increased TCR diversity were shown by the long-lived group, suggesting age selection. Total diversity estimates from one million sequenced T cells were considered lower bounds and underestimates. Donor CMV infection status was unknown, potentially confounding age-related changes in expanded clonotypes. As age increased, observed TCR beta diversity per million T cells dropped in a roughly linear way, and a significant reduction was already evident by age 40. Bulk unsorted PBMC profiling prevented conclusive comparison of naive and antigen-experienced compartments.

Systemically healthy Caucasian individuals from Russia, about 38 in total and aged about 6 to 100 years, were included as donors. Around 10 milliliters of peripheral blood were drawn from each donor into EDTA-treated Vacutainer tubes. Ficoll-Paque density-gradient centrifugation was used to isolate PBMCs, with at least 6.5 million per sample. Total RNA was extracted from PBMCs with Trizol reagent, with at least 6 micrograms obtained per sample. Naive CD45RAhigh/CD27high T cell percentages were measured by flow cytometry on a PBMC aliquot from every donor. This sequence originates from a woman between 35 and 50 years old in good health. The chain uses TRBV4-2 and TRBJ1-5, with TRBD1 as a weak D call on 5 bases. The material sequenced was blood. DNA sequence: TGTGCCAGCAGCCAGCATATCGGGACCGCGAGCAATCAGCCCCAGCATTTT. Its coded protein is CASSQHIGTASNQPQHF.